This TCR beta chain is from a study of blood T cell repertoires in COVID-19. As for the study in general: There were acute and convalescent COVID-19 samples, and they came from the United States, Italy and Spain. The analysed material was cDNA or gDNA that came from T cells, B-cell-depleted T cells, or PBMCs.

Germline assignment: CDR1 SGHNT and CDR2 YENEEA. V was clipped by 0 bases and J by 2 bases, with 6 bases between them. CDR3 length equals 14 residues. Clinical history reported by participants formed the basis on which cohorts were assigned. Each recovered donor of Cohort 3 presented with two negative PCRs, clearance, or symptom resolution. Measured with immunoSEQ multiplex PCR; TCRdb has only the in-frame clones, and not every one. The sample carries about 250,000 clones, 70% to 90% recorded once. This sequence originates from a woman in her 30s who had recovered from COVID-19. The material sequenced was PBMCs or T cells enriched from blood (not recorded which). This rearrangement joins TRBV11-3 to TRBJ2-3; D is ambiguous. The CDR3 sequence is CASSLDPSTDTQYF. The CDR3 DNA sequence: TGTGCCAGCAGCTTAGATCCCTCCACAGATACGCAGTATTTT.